This TCR beta chain emerged from a study of blood T cell repertoires in COVID-19. Study-level background: Whether acute or convalescent, the COVID-19 samples came from the United States, Italy and Spain. From T cells, B-cell-depleted T cells, or PBMCs came the material, which was cDNA or gDNA.

The CDR3 extends over 14 amino acids. Germline V gives CDR1 SGHRS, CDR2 YFSETQ. V gave up 0 bases and J gave up 4 bases, with 10 bases separating them. Authors' analysis steps: From reference gene primer amplification, estimates of nucleated cell counts were derived. Profiled with immunoSEQ multiplex PCR; TCRdb holds only in-frame clones, not every one. Clone size and V and J calls were adopted from that table, with D and trimming inferred from the DNA. The data hold 200,000 to 250,000 clones, with over 75% observed a single time. This rearrangement joins TRBV5-1 to TRBJ1-1; D may be TRBD1 (5 bases). The sample taken for sequencing was peripheral blood. This sequence originates from a human donor in a cohort sampled during active COVID-19. CDR3 DNA sequence: TGCGCCAGCAGCTTGGCCGGGGGACCCACTGAAGCTTTCTTT. As protein: CASSLAGGPTEAFF.